The clone carrying this TCR beta chain was detected only once. What it binds is not known. This clone may be a read error of a much larger clone one base away. This sample is drawn from a study of breast tumors, draining lymph nodes, adjacent tissues. A single record per CDR3 protein comes from TCRdb applying MiXCR to the multiplex PCR reads. The sample shows some 130,000 distinct CDR3 sequences, 20% to 25% of them seen only once. Samples came from axillary lymph nodes draining the breast cancer. Notes on the study in general: Findings are consistent with lymph node origin and intratumoral expansion of most tumor T cells.

This clonotype originated in a female donor with breast cancer. Some clones in this sample may be carry-over from other donors' samples. The sample consisted of axillary lymph node tissue.

CDR3 sequence (DNA): TGTGCCACCCGGGACAGGGGTAGGCCCGAGCAGTGCTTC. Translation gives CATRDRGRPEQCF. The chain is built from TRBV19 and TRBJ2-7, with 10 positions matching TRBD1. In germline, CDR1 is LNHDA, CDR2 SQIVND (reference sequence). This CDR3 is 13 amino acids long.